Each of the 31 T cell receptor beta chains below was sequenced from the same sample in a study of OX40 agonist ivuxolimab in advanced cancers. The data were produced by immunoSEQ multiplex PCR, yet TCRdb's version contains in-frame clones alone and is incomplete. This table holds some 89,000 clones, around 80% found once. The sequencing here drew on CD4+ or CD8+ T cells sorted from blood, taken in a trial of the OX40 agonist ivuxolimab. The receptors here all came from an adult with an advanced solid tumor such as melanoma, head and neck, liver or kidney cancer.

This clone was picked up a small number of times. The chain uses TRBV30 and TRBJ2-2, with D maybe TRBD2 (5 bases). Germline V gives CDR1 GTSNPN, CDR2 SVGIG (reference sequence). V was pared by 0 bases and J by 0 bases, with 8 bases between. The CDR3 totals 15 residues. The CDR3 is CAWSVRASNTGELFF. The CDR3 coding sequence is TGTGCCTGGAGTGTGAGGGCTTCGAACACCGGGGAGCTGTTTTTT.

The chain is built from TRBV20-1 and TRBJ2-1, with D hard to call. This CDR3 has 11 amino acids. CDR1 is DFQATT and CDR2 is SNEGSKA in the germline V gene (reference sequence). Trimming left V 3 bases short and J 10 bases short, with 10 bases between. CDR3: CSASMRTEQFF. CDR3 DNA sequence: TGCAGTGCTAGTATGAGAACCGAGCAGTTCTTC.

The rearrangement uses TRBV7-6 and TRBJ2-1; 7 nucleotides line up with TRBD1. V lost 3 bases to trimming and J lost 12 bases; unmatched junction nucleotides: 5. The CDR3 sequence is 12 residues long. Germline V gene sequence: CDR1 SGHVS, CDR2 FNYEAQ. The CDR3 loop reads CASSFDRVGQFF. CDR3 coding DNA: TGTGCCAGCAGCTTCGACAGGGTTGGGCAGTTCTTC.

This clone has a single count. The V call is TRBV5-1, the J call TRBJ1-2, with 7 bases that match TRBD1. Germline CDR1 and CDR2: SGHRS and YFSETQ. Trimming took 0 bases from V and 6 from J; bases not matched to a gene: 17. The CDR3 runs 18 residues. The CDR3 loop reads CASSLEGRMRQGLDGYTF. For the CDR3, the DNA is TGCGCCAGCAGCTTGGAAGGCCGGATGAGACAGGGTCTTGATGGCTACACCTTC.

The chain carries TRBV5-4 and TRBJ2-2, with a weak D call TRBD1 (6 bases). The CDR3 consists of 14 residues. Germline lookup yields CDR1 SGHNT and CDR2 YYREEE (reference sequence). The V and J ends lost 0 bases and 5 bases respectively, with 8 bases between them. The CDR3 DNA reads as TGTGCCAGCAGCTTGGCGAGGGGGACCGGGGAGCTGTTTTTT. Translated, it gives CASSLARGTGELFF.

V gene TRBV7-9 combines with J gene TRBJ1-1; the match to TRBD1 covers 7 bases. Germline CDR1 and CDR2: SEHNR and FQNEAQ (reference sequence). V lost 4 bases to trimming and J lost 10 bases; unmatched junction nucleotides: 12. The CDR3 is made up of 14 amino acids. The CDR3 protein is CASSWGDRNYGAFF. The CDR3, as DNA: TGTGCCAGCAGCTGGGGGGACAGAAATTATGGAGCTTTCTTT.

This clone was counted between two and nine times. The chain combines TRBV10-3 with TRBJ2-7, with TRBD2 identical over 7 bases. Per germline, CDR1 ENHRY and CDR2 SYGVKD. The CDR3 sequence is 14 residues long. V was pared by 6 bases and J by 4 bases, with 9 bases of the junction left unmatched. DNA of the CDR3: TGTGCCATCAGCGGATCGGGGGGTGGGTACGAGCAGTACTTC. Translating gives CAISGSGGGYEQYF.

In nucleotides, the CDR3 is TGTGCCAGCAGCGCGGGGGGCGAGGATACGCAGTATTTT. Encoded protein: CASSAGGEDTQYF. The gene calls are TRBV11-3 and TRBJ2-3; 8 nucleotides agree with TRBD2. The ends lost 5 bases at V and 6 bases at J; junction bases unmatched: 4. Germline CDR1 and CDR2: SGHNT and YENEEA. This CDR3 contains 13 residues.

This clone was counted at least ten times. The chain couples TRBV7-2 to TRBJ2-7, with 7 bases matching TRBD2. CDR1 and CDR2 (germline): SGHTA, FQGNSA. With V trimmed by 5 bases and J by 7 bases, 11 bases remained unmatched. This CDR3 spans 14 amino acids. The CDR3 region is CASSLARGSAEQYF. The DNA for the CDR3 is TGTGCCAGCAGCCTCGCGCGGGGGTCCGCGGAGCAGTACTTC.

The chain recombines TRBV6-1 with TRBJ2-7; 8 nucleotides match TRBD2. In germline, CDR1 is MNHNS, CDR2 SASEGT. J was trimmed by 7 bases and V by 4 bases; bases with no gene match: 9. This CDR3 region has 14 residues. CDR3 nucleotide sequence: TGTGCCAGCAGTGTCGGGGGGGAGTACGGAGAGCAGTACTTC. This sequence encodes CASSVGGEYGEQYF.

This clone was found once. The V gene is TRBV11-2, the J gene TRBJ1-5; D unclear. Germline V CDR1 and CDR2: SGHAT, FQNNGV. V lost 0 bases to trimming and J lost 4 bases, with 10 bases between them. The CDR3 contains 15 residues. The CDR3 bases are TGTGCCAGCAGCTTAGAACCGGGCCGAAATCAGCCCCAGCATTTT. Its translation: CASSLEPGRNQPQHF.

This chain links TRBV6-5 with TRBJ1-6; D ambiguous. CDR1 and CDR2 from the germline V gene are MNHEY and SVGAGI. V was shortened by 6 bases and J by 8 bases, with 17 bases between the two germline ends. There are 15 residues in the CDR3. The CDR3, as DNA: TGTGCCAGCAGCAACTCGTTTCGGGGTGATTCACCCCTCCACTTT. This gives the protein CASSNSFRGDSPLHF.

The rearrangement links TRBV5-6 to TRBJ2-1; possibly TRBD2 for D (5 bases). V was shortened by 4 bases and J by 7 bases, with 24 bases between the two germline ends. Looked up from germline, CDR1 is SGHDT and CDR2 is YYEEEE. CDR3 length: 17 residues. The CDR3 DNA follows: TGTGCCAGCAGCCAGGACCTCGGGCCGGACCCGGGGAATGAGCAGTTCTTC. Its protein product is CASSQDLGPDPGNEQFF.

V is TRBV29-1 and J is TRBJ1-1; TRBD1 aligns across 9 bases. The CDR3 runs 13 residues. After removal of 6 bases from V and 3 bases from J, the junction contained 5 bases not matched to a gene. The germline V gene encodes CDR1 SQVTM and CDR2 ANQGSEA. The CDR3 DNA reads TGCAGCGTGGGACAGGGACCGGACACTGAAGCTTTCTTT. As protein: CSVGQGPDTEAFF.

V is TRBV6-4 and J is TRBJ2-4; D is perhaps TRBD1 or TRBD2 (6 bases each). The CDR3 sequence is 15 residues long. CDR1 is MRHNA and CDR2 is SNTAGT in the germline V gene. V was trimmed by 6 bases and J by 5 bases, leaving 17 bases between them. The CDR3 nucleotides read TGTGCCAGCAGCACGGCGGGGAAGGGGGAAAACATTCAGTACTTC. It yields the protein CASSTAGKGENIQYF.

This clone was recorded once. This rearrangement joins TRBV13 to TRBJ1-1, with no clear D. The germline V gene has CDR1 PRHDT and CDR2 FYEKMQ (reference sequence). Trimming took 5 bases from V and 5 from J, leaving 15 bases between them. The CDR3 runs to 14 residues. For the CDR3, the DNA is TGTGCCAGCAGCCCTTCACGGGGAGGGACTGAAGCTTTCTTT. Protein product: CASSPSRGGTEAFF.

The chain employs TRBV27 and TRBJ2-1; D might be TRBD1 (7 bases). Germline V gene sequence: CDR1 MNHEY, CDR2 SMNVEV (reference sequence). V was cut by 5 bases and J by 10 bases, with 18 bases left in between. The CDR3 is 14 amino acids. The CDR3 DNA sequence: TGTGCCAGCAGTGGACTAAGACCGGGACAGGAGCAGTTCTTC. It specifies CASSGLRPGQEQFF.

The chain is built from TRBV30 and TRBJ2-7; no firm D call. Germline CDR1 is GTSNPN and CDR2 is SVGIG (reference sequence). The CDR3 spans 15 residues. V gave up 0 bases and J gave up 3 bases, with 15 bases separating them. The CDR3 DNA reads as TGTGCCTGGAGTGTGAAGTTTTTGCCGAACTACGAGCAGTACTTC. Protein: CAWSVKFLPNYEQYF.

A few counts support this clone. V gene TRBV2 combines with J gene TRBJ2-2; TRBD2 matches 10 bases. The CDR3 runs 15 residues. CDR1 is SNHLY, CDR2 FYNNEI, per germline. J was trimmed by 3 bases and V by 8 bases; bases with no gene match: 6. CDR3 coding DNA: TGTGCCAGCGGGGGTAGCGGGGGGTACACCGGGGAGCTGTTTTTT. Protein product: CASGGSGGYTGELFF.

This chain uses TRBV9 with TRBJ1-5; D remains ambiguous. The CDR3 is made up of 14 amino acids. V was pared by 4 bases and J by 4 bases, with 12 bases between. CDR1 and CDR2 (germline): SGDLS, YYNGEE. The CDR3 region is CASSPDARNQPQHF. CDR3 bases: TGTGCCAGCAGCCCAGACGCAAGGAATCAGCCCCAGCATTTT.

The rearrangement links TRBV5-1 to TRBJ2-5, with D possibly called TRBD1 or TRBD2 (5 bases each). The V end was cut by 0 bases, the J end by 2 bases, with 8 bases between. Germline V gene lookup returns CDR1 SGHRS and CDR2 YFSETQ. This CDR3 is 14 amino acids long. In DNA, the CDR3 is TGCGCCAGCAGCTTGGGGGACGGTCAAGAGACCCAGTACTTC. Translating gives CASSLGDGQETQYF.

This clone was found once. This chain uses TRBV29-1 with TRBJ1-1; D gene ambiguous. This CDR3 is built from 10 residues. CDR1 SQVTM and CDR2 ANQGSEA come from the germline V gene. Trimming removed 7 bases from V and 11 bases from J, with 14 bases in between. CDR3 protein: CSAGKSLAFF. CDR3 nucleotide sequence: TGCAGCGCGGGGAAGAGTCTGGCTTTCTTT.

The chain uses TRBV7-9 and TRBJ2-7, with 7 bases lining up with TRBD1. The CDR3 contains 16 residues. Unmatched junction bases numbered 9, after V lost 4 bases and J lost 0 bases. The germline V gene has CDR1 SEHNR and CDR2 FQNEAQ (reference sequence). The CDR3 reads CASSSGDRRGSYEQYF. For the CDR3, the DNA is TGTGCCAGCAGCTCCGGGGACAGAAGGGGCTCCTACGAGCAGTACTTC.

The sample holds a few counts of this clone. CDR3 sequence reads: CASSHQETQYF. CDR3 DNA sequence: TGTGCCAGCAGCCACCAAGAGACCCAGTACTTC. This chain uses TRBV11-2 with TRBJ2-5, with D unresolved. From germline, CDR1 is SGHAT and CDR2 FQNNGV. The length of the CDR3 is 11 residues. Trimming shortened V by 5 bases and J by 0 bases, and 1 base separated the two germline ends.

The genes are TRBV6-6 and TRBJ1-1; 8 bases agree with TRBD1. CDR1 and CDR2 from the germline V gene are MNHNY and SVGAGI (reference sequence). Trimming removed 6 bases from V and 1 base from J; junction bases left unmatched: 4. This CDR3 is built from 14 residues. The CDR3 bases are TGTGCCAGCAGCCAGGACAGGGCGAACACTGAAGCTTTCTTT. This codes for CASSQDRANTEAFF.

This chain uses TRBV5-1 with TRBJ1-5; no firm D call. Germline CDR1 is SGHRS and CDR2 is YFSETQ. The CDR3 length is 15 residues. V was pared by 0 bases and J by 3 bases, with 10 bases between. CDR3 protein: CASSLDNGYNQPQHF. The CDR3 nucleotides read TGCGCCAGCAGCTTGGATAACGGCTACAATCAGCCCCAGCATTTT.

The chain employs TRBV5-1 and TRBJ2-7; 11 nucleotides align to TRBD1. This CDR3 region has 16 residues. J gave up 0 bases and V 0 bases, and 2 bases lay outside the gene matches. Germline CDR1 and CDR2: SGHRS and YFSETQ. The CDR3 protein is CASSLGDRGSSYEQYF. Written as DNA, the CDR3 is TGCGCCAGCAGCTTGGGGGACAGGGGGAGCTCCTACGAGCAGTACTTC. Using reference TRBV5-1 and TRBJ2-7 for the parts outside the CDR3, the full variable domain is KAGVTQTPRYLIKTRGQQVTLSCSPISGHRSVSWYQQTPGQGLQFLFEYFSETQRNKGNFPGRFSGRQFSNSRSEMNVSTLELGDSALYLCASSLGDRGSSYEQYFGPGTRLTVT.

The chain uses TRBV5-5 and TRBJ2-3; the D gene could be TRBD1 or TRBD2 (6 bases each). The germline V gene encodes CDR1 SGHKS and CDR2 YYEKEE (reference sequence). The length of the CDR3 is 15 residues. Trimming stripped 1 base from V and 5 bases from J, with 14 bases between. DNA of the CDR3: TGTGCCAGCAGCTTGTGGGGGGCGGTTGGAGATACGCAGTATTTT. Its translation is CASSLWGAVGDTQYF.

The chain's CDR3 is CASSPPLEGGYGYTF. CDR3 nucleotide sequence: TGTGCCAGCTCACCCCCGTTAGAGGGTGGATATGGCTACACCTTC. The genes are TRBV18 and TRBJ1-2; D call uncertain. V was trimmed by 3 bases and J by 5 bases, leaving 16 bases between them. The length of the CDR3 is 15 residues. The germline V gene has CDR1 KGHSH and CDR2 LQKENI.

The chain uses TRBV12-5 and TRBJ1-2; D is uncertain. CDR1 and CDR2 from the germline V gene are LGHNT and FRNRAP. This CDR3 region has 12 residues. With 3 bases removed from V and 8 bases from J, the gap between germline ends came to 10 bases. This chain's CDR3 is CASGFHSGGYTF. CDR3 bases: TGTGCTAGTGGTTTCCACAGCGGCGGCTACACCTTC.

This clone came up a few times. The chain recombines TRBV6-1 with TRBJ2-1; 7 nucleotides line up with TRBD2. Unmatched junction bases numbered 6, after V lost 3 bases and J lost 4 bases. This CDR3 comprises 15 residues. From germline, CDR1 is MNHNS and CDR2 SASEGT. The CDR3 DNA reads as TGTGCCAGCAGTGAGCTGGGGGGGAGTTACAATGAGCAGTTCTTC. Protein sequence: CASSELGGSYNEQFF.